This entry features one T cell receptor (beta chain) sequence. TCRdb recomputed calls from the 5' RACE reads with MiXCR, one row per CDR3 protein. The sample has about 570,000 distinct CDR3 sequences, roughly 9.9% seen once. CDR3 length: 18 amino acids. V lost 0 bases to trimming and J lost 1 base; unmatched junction nucleotides: 11. Germline V gives CDR1 SGHRS, CDR2 YFSETQ. The data were obtained in a study of identical twins. These data were likewise used in another study, on yellow fever vaccine responses in identical twins.

The chain combines TRBV5-1 with TRBJ2-5, with 8 bases lining up with TRBD1. This TCR derives from a young woman in good health. Material for sequencing was PBMCs. CDR3 DNA sequence: TGCGCCAGCAGCTTGGGTGCAGGGGGCCGTTTGGTCCAAGAGACCCAGTACTTC. It codes for CASSLGAGGRLVQETQYF.